The subject of this entry is one TCR beta chain. The sample holds a few counts of this clone. There is no known antigen for this receptor. Base qualities are not recorded, but no much larger clone differs from it by a single base. Looking up the germline V gene yields CDR1 MGHRA and CDR2 YSYEKL. Including the terminal cysteine and phenylalanine, the CDR3 comprises 15 residues. The entry retains the CDR3 DNA only, 45 bases that are in frame from base 1. Trimming takes 0 bases from V and 0 bases from J, and the germline ends sit 8 bases apart. Sample time point, as interpreted from the label and publication: baseline before first vaccination. The treatment or condition label on this specimen signifies: meningococcal conjugate vaccine given as trial control. Samples from vaccinated people were obtained from the UK trials COV001 and COV002, which included a single-blind randomized controlled phase 2/3 trial of AZD1222 (ChAdOx1 nCoV-19) in healthy adults. For TCRbeta chain sequencing, PBMC samples were collected from trial participants at day 0 and at day 28 after the second dose.

The record originates from a study of T cell responses to AZD1222 COVID-19 vaccine (dated by TCRdb to the early 2020s). In terms of the full investigation: A total of 230 to 250 trial participants underwent TCR sequencing, of whom some 210 received two doses of AZD1222 and about 26 received two doses of the MenACWY control vaccine. Trial participants were enrolled by age into subgroups of 18-55, 56-69 and 70-plus years, and approximately 150, 30 and 60 TCR-sequenced participants, respectively, were included in these subgroups.

Overall study outcomes, separate from this receptor: Participants were mostly white British, with more females than males. The authors suggested clonal diversity may have been underestimated. After two AZD1222 doses, both the breadth and the depth of spike-specific TCRs were significantly higher than at day 0 and than in MenACWY recipients. Reportedly, close to half of the unique spike-specific TCRs recognized epitopes lying outside the regions that are mutated in the B.1.351 and B.1.1.7 variants. Conclusions about previously exposed vaccinees are limited, since just 5 or 6 AZD1222 recipients were seropositive for SARS-CoV-2 at baseline. The whole spike protein was spanned by vaccine-associated CD4 TCRs, and dominant responses were seen in regions 160-218 and 743-854. Because no day 14 peak-response samples were available, the repertoires could be characterized only after the peak T cell response. The 56-69-year group was small, and its depth increase did not reach significance, likely because of low power.

The CDR3 regions of human TCRbeta chains were analyzed by immunosequencing. The authors processed their data as follows. TCRs in the repertoires were matched against a reference library of SARS-CoV-2-specific TCRs that had been generated with the MIRA antigen-specificity platform. Breadth was defined as the fraction of unique TCRs that were SARS-CoV-2-associated. Depth was defined as the fraction of total T cells that were SARS-CoV-2-associated. Each spike-specific TCR was assigned to its reactive spike region and to a CD4 or CD8 class using the MIRA data. Log10-transformed breadth and depth values were compared by one-way ANOVA with Sidak's multiple comparisons tests. Sourced from immuneACCESS, this table was stored by TCRdb with only in-frame sequences that have V and J called. A share of the clones is absent; for the studies checked, an unresolved V gene accounts for under half, and the remainder has no known explanation. From that table come the V and J calls and clone size; the DNA was used to work out D and trimming. This sample comprises approximately 200,000 clones, approximately 87% of them detected only once. Together, the top ten hold approximately 2.5% of the sample.

This clonotype was obtained from an adult in good health. The V gene is TRBV4-1 and the J gene is TRBJ1-1; a weak D assignment points to TRBD1 (5 bases agree). This sample comprised peripheral blood, obtained on day 0 of MenACWY control vaccination. The CDR3 in this case is CASSQEQAMNTEAFF. The DNA is TGCGCCAGCAGCCAAGAACAGGCGATGAACACTGAAGCTTTCTTT.